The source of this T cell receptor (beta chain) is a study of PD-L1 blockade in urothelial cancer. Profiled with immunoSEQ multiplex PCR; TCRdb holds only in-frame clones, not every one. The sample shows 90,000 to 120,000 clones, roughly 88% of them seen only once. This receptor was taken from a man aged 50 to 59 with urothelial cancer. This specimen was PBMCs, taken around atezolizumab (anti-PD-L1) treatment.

The CDR3 loop is CAISGTSGSYNEQFF. DNA of the CDR3: TGTGCCATCAGTGGGACTAGCGGGTCCTACAATGAGCAGTTCTTC. The chain has TRBV10-3 and TRBJ2-1; the match to TRBD2 covers 11 bases. CDR1 ENHRY and CDR2 SYGVKD come from the germline V gene. J was trimmed by 1 base and V by 4 bases; bases with no gene match: 0. This CDR3 comprises 15 residues.